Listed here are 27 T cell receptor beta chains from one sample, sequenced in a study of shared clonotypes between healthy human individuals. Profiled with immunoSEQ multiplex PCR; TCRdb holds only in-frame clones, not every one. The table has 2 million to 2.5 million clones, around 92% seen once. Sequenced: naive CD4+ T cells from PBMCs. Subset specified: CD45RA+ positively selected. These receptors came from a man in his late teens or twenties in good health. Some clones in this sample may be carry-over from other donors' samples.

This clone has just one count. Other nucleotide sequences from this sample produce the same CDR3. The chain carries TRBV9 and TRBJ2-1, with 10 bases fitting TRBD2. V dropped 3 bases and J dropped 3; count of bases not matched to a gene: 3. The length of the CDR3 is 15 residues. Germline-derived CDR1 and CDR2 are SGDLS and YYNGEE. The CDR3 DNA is TGTGCCAGCAGCGGGACTAGCGGCTTCTACAATGAGCAGTTCTTC. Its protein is CASSGTSGFYNEQFF.

CDR3 region: CASSLVASGYNEQFF. In DNA form, the CDR3 reads TGTGCCAGCAGCTTGGTGGCTAGCGGGTACAATGAGCAGTTCTTC. V usage is TRBV5-4 and J usage is TRBJ2-1, with 8 bases fitting TRBD2. This CDR3 comprises 15 residues. Germline CDR1 and CDR2: SGHNT and YYREEE (reference sequence). Unmatched junction bases numbered 3, after V lost 0 bases and J lost 4 bases.

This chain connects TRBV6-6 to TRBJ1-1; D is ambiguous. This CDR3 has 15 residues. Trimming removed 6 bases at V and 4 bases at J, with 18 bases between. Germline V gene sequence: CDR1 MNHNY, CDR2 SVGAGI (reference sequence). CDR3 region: CASSLHSGEVTEAFF. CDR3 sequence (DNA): TGTGCCAGCAGCTTGCACTCGGGAGAGGTCACTGAAGCTTTCTTT.

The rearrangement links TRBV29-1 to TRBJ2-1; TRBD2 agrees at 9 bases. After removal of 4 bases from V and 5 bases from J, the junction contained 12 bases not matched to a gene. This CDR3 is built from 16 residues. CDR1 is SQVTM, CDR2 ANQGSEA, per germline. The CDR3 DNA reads TGCAGCGTTGCCCCCCTCGGCGGGAGGGCCGACAATGAGCAGTTCTTC. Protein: CSVAPLGGRADNEQFF.

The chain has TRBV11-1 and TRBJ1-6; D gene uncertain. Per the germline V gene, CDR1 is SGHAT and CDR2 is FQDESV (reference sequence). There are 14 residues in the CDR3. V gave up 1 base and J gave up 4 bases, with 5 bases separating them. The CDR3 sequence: CASSLGHYNSPLHF. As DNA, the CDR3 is TGTGCCAGCAGCTTAGGACATTATAATTCACCCCTCCACTTT.

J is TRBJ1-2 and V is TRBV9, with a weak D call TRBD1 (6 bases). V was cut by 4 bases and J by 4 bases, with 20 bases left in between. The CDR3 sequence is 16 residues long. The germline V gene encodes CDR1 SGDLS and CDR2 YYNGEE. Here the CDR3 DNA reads TGTGCCAGCAGCATAGGTACAGGGCGGGGGAGCTATGGCTACACCTTC. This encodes CASSIGTGRGSYGYTF.

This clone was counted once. The CDR3 loop reads CATSRSDRGRNTEAFF. The CDR3 DNA is TGTGCCACCAGCAGAAGCGACAGGGGGCGGAACACTGAAGCTTTCTTT. This rearrangement joins TRBV15 to TRBJ1-1; 10 nucleotides agree with TRBD1. The germline V gene encodes CDR1 LNHNV and CDR2 YYDKDF (reference sequence). The CDR3 spans 16 residues. After removal of 2 bases from V and 1 base from J, the junction contained 4 bases not matched to a gene. Variable domain in full (rest from reference TRBV15 and TRBJ1-1): DAMVIQNPRYQVTQFGKPVTLSCSQTLNHNVMYWYQQKSSQAPKLLFHYYDKDFNNEADTPDNFQSRRPNTSFCFLDIRSPGLGDTAMYLCATSRSDRGRNTEAFFGQGTRLTVV.

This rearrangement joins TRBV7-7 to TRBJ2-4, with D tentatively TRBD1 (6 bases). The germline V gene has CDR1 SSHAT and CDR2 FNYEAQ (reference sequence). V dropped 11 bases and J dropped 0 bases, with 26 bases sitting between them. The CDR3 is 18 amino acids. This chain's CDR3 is CARPRGGTRVPAKNIQYF. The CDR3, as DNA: TGTGCCCGCCCTCGAGGGGGTACGAGGGTTCCAGCCAAAAACATTCAGTACTTC.

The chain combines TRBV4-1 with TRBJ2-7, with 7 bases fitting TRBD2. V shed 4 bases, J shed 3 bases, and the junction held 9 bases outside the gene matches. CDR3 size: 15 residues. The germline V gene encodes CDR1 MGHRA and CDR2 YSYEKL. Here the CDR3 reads CASSPGNGRSYEQYF. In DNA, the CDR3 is TGCGCCAGCAGCCCGGGAAACGGGAGGAGCTACGAGCAGTACTTC.

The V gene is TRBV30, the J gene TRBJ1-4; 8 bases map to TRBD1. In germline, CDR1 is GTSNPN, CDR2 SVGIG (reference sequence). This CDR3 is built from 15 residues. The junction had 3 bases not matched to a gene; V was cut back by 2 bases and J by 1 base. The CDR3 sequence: CAWSPGQGTNEKLFF. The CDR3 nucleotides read TGTGCCTGGAGTCCCGGACAGGGAACTAATGAAAAACTGTTTTTT.

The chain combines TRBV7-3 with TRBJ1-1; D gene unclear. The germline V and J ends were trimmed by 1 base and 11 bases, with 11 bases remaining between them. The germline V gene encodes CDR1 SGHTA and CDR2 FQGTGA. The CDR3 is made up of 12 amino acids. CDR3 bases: TGTGCCAGCAGCTTAAATGCAGGTCGGGCTTTCTTT. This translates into CASSLNAGRAFF.

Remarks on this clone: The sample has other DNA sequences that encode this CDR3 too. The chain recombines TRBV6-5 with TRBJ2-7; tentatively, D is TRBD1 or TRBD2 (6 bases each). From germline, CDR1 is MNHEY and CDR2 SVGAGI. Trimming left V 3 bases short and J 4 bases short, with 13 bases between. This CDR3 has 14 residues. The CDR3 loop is CASSYNRGGYEQYF. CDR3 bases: TGTGCCAGCAGTTATAACAGAGGGGGGTACGAGCAGTACTTC.

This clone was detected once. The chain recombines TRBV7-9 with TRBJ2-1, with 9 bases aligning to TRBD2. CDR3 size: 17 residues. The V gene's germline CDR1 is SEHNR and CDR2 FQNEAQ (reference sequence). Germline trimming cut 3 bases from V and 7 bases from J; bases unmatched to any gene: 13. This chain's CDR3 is CASSLRGSKREANEQFF. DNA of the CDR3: TGTGCCAGCAGCTTGCGGGGTTCAAAGCGGGAGGCAAATGAGCAGTTCTTC.

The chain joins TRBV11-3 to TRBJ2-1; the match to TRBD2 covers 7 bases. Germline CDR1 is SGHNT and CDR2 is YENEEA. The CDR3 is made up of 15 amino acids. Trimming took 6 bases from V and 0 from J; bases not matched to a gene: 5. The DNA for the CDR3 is TGTGCCAGCAGGGGCGGGGGAAGCTCCTACAATGAGCAGTTCTTC. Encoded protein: CASRGGGSSYNEQFF. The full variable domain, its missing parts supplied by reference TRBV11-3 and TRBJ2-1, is EAGVVQSPRYKIIEKKQPVAFWCNPISGHNTLYWYLQNLGQGPELLIRYENEEAVDDSQLPKDRFSAERLKGVDSTLKIQPAELGDSAVYLCASRGGGSSYNEQFFGPGTRLTVL.

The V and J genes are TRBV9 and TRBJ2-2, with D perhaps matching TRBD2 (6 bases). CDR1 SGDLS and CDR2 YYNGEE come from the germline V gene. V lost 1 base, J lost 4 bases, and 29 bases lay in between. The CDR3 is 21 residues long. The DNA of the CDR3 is TGTGCCAGCAGCGTATGGAAGGGGCCCCACAGAGGGAGGTTTGGCACCGGGGAGCTGTTTTTT. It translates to CASSVWKGPHRGRFGTGELFF.

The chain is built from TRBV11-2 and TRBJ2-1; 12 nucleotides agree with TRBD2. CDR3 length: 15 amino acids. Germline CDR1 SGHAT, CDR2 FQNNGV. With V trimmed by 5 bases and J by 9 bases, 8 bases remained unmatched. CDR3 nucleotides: TGTGCCAGCAGCACTCGACTAGCGGGAGTCAGTGAGCAGTTCTTC. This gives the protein CASSTRLAGVSEQFF.

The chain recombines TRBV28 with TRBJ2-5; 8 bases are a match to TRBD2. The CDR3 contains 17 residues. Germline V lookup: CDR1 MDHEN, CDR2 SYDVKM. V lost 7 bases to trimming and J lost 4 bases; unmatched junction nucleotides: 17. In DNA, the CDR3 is TGTGCCAGCACCCCCCCAGTCGGGAGGGCCTCAGGAGAGACCCAGTACTTC. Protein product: CASTPPVGRASGETQYF.

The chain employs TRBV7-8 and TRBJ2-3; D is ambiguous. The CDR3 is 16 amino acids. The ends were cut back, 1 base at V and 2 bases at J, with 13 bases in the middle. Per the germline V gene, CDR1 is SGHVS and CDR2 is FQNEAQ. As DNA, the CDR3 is TGTGCCAGCAGCTTAGAAGCAGGATTTGCCACAGATACGCAGTATTTT. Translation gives CASSLEAGFATDTQYF.

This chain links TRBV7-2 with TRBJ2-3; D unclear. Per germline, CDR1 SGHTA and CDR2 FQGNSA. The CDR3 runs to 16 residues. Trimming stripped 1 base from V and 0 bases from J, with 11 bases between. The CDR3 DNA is TGTGCCAGCAGCTTAGTTTGGTCGGGTAGCACAGATACGCAGTATTTT. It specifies CASSLVWSGSTDTQYF.

The CDR3 DNA sequence: TGCGCCAGCAGCCATCCCCCGGGGAACCTTCACTACAATGAGCAGTTCTTC. Translation gives CASSHPPGNLHYNEQFF. V gene TRBV4-1 combines with J gene TRBJ2-1; D is possibly TRBD2 (5 bases). CDR1 is MGHRA and CDR2 is YSYEKL in the germline V gene. The length of the CDR3 is 17 residues. The ends were cut back, 3 bases at V and 3 bases at J, with 18 bases in the middle.

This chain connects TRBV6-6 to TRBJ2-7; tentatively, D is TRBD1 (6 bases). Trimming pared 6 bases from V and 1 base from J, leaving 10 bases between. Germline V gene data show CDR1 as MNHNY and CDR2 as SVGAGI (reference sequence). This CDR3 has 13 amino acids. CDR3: CASRSDRSYEQYF. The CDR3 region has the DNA TGTGCCAGCAGGTCCGACAGGTCCTACGAGCAGTACTTC.

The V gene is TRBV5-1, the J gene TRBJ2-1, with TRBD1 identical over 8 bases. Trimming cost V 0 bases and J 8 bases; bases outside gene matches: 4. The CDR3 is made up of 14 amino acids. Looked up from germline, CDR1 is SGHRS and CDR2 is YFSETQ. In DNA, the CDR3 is TGCGCCAGCAGCTTGGCGCAGGGGGCCGATGAGCAGTTCTTC. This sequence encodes CASSLAQGADEQFF. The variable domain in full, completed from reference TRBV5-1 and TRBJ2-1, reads KAGVTQTPRYLIKTRGQQVTLSCSPISGHRSVSWYQQTPGQGLQFLFEYFSETQRNKGNFPGRFSGRQFSNSRSEMNVSTLELGDSALYLCASSLAQGADEQFFGPGTRLTVL.

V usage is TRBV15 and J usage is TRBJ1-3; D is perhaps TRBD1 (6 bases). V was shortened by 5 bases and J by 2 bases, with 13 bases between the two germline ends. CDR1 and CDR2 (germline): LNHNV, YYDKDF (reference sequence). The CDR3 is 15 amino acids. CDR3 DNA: TGTGCCACCAGCGAGTGGGGGGCTACTGGAAACACCATATATTTT. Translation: CATSEWGATGNTIYF.

CDR3 amino acids: CASRGTGRRYSNQPQHF. The CDR3 DNA is TGTGCCAGCAGGGGGACAGGGAGGCGATATAGCAATCAGCCCCAGCATTTT. The chain combines TRBV27 with TRBJ1-5, with TRBD1 identical over 9 bases. Germline assignment: CDR1 MNHEY and CDR2 SMNVEV (reference sequence). The CDR3 consists of 17 residues. V was clipped by 6 bases and J by 0 bases; unmatched bases: 9.

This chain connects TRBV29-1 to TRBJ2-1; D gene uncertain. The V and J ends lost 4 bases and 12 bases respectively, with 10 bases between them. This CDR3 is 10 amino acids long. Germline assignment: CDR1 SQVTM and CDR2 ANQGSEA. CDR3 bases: TGCAGCGTTGCGGTCACGGGGCAGTTCTTC. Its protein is CSVAVTGQFF.

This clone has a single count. CDR3 DNA sequence: TGTGCCAGCAGTGCGGGACTAGCGGGAAGCACCGGGGAGCTGTTTTTT. This sequence encodes CASSAGLAGSTGELFF. V usage is TRBV2 and J usage is TRBJ2-2, with 13 bases fitting TRBD2. Germline V gene lookup returns CDR1 SNHLY and CDR2 FYNNEI. There are 16 residues in the CDR3. J lost 4 bases, V lost 4 bases, and 3 bases had no gene match.

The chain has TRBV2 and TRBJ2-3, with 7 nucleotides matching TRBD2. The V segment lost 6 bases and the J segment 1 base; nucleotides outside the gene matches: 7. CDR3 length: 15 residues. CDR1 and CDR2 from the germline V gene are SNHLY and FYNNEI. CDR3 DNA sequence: TGTGCCAGCAGGGAACTACTAGCGCGCACAGATACGCAGTATTTT. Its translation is CASRELLARTDTQYF. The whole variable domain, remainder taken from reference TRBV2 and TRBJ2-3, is EPEVTQTPSHQVTQMGQEVILRCVPISNHLYFYWYRQILGQKVEFLVSFYNNEISEKSEIFDDQFSVERPDGSNFTLKIRSTKLEDSAMYFCASRELLARTDTQYFGPGTRLTVL.